This TCR beta chain was obtained from a study of blood T cell repertoires in COVID-19. As for the study in general: Samples of COVID-19 (acute and convalescent) were obtained from the United States, Italy and Spain.

Profiled with immunoSEQ multiplex PCR; TCRdb holds only in-frame clones, not every one. This table has fewer than 400,000 clones, about nine tenths appearing once. The germline V gene encodes CDR1 ENHRY and CDR2 SYGVKD. Trimming removed 2 bases at V and 6 bases at J, with 13 bases between. The CDR3 length is 14 residues. The material sequenced was peripheral blood. This chain links TRBV10-3 with TRBJ1-1; D perhaps matches TRBD1 (5 bases). The clonotype was recovered from a woman in her 30s with COVID-19, enrolled during active disease. The CDR3 nucleotides are TGTGCCATCAGTGAGCGGGGGGGAATCCCTGAAGCTTTCTTT. This sequence encodes CAISERGGIPEAFF.